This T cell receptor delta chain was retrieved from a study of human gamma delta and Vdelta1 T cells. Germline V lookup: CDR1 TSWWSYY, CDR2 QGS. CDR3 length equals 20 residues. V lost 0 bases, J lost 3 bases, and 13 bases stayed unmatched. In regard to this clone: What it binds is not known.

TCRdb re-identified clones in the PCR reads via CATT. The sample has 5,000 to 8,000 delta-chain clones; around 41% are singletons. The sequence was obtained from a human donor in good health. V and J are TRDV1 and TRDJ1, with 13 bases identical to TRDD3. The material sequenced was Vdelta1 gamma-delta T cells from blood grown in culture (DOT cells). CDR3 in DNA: TGTGCTCTTGGGGAACTACACTTCCCTTACTGGGGGATACGGGCCGATAAACTCATCTTT. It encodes CALGELHFPYWGIRADKLIF.